This T cell receptor beta chain stems from a study of PD-L1 blockade in urothelial cancer (dated by TCRdb to about 2017). For context, the study as a whole: Every patient began therapy in 2014 and was given atezolizumab 1,200 mg intravenously every 3 weeks. Twenty-five of 29 patients were males with bladder-origin urothelial cancer, and about 60% of the 29 reported a prior smoking history. An ECOG performance status of 0 or 1 was recorded for the patients, and 0 to 3 prior chemotherapy regimens had been received by the patients. Blood samples were analyzed at two time points: 3 weeks after treatment start (second dose) and 6 weeks after treatment start. Blood samples gave median yields of around 150,000 T cells and 82,636 unique TCRs, along with a median clonality of approximately 0.08. An exploratory multi-omic analysis was conducted of the somatic, immune and clinical correlates of response to PD-L1 blockade with atezolizumab in urothelial cancer. TCR sequencing covered pretreatment tumor samples and matched, serially collected peripheral blood taken before and after atezolizumab treatment. Durable clinical benefit was defined as progression-free survival longer than 6 months, and TCR features were also tested against progression-free and overall survival. Whole exome sequencing and RNA sequencing of pretreatment tumors were performed alongside TCR sequencing in the same patients. About 10 patients reached durable clinical benefit, while about 20 patients did not. Just over 28 patients had pretreatment blood TCR-seq, some 25 had at least one posttreatment blood collection, and some 25 had tumor TCR-seq. The investigation overall reported the following: Among patients with durable benefit, tumor-associated TCR clones showed greater expansion in peripheral blood 3 weeks after treatment started (n of about 21, p = 0.022). Improved progression-free and overall survival was found to be associated with pretreatment peripheral blood TCR clonality below the median. Small sample size (n ≈ 29) and many exploratory analyses mean the results are intended to be hypothesis-generating.

In light of the paper, this sample's time point label describes: pretreatment peripheral blood. A cohort of 25 to 30 patients with locally advanced or metastatic urothelial carcinoma, treated at Memorial Sloan Kettering on a trial protocol, was included. Peripheral blood mononuclear cells were collected pretreatment and during treatment, at between 1 and 8 total time points per patient. The Qiagen DNeasy Blood extraction kit was used to purify genomic DNA from total PBMCs and from tumor samples. PBMCs were collected pretreatment and during treatment, and were isolated and stored as previously described. The germline V gene encodes CDR1 MGHRA and CDR2 YSYEKL. V is trimmed back by 4 bases and J by 4 bases, and the junction contains 11 bases that no gene match accounts for. Including cysteine and phenylalanine, the CDR3 has 17 amino acids. The entry retains the CDR3 DNA only, 51 bases that are in frame from base 1.

Synthetic TCR analog templates were spiked into each PCR to estimate absolute template abundance from read counts. Using the immunoSEQ assay, TCRbeta CDR3 regions were amplified from genomic DNA with bias-controlled V and J gene primers. Sequencing of rearranged TCRbeta segments was performed at approximately 20X coverage. The paper's processing steps were these. Sequencing errors were corrected by clustering, and CDR3s were annotated against IMGT so that V, D and J genes could be assigned. Downstream analyses used only productive TCRbeta rearrangements and left out out-of-frame or stop-codon sequences. To compute clonality, Shannon entropy was normalized by the log of the number of unique productive sequences and then subtracted from one. Clones differing between time points or between blood and tumor were identified by Fisher's exact test with Benjamini-Hochberg correction at adjusted p below 0.01. What TCRdb holds here is the immuneACCESS table cut down to in-frame rearrangements. Part of the clones is not present; checked against another copy, under half of the missing clones reflect an unresolved V gene, and the others are unexplained. V, J and clone size reflect that table, while D and trimming were determined from the DNA. Counted in this sample were about 43,000 clones; around 81% of them appeared once. Of the sample, 15% to 20% is held by the ten largest clones.

The sample holds one count of this clone. Its cognate antigen has yet to be identified. One base away there is no much larger clone; base qualities are not given. In this chain, TRBV4-1 is recombined with TRBJ2-3; the central 10 bases match TRBD1. The receptor was derived from a man in his 60s with urothelial cancer. The sequenced sample was PBMCs, obtained around atezolizumab (anti-PD-L1) treatment. The DNA sequence reads TGCGCCAGCAGCCGAACCGGGACAGGGGAGGTCGCAGATACGCAGTATTTT. Its protein reads: CASSRTGTGEVADTQYF.